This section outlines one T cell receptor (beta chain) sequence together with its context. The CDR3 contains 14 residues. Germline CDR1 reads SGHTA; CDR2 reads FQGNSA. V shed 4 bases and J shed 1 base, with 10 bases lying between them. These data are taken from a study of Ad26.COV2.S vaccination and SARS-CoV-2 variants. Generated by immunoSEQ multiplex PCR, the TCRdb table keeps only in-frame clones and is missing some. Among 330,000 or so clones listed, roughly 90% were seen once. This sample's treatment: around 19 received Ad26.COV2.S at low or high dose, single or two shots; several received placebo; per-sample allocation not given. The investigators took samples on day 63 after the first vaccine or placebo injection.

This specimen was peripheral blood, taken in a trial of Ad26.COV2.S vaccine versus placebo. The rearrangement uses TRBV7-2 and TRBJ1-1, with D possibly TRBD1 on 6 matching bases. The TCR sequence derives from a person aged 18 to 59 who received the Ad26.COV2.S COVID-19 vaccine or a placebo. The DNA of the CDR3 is TGTGCCAGCAGCTCCGGGACAACGAACACTGAAGCTTTCTTT. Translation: CASSSGTTNTEAFF.